This T cell receptor beta chain was sequenced for a study of blood T cell repertoires in COVID-19. Looking at the study overall: Both acute and convalescent COVID-19 samples were obtained from the United States, Italy and Spain. Sources were T cells, B-cell-depleted T cells, or PBMCs; the material itself was cDNA or gDNA.

In the original workflow: Estimates of nucleated cell counts were drawn from the amplification of reference gene primers. Method: immunoSEQ multiplex PCR; TCRdb's copy keeps in-frame clones and lacks some. D and trimming come from the DNA, and the V and J calls and clone size come from that table. The repertoire consists of about 200,000 clones, with approximately 84% occurring once and the leading ten covering about 6.9%. With 7 bases removed from V and 9 bases from J, the gap between germline ends came to 20 bases. Germline-derived CDR1 and CDR2 are SGHNT and YYREEE (reference sequence). The CDR3 is 14 residues long.

Material: peripheral blood. The origin of this receptor is a human donor with acute or convalescent COVID-19. The donor label of this sample is uncertain. The chain employs TRBV5-4 and TRBJ2-1; maybe TRBD2 (7 bases). The CDR3 loop is CASQRGGGPSEQFF. The CDR3 nucleotides are TGTGCCAGCCAACGAGGGGGAGGGCCCAGTGAGCAGTTCTTC.